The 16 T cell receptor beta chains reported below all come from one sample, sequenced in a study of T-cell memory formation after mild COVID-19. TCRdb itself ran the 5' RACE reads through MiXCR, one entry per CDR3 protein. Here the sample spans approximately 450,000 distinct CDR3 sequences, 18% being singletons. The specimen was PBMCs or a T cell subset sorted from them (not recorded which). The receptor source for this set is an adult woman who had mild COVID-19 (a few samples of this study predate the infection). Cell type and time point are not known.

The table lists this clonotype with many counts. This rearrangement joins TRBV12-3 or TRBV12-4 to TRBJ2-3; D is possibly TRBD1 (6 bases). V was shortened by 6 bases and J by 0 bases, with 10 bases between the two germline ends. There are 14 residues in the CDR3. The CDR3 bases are TGTGCCAGCAGAATGGGACACAGCACAGATACGCAGTATTTT. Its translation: CASRMGHSTDTQYF.

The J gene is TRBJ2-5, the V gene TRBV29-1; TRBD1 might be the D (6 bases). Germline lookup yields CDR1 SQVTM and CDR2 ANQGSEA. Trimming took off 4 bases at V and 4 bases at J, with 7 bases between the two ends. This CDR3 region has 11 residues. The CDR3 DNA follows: TGCAGCGTTGCAGGGGCAGAGACCCAGTACTTC. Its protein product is CSVAGAETQYF.

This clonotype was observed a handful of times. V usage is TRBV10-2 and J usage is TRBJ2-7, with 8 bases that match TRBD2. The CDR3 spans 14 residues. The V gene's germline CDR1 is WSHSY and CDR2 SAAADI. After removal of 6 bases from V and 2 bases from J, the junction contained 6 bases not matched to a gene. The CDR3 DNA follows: TGCGCCAGCAGACGACTAGCGACGACCTACGAGCAGTACTTC. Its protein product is CASRRLATTYEQYF.

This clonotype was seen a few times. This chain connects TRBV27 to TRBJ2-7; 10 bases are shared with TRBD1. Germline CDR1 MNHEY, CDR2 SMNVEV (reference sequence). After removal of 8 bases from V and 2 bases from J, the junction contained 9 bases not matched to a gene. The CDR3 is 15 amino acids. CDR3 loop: CASSGTGVNPYEQYF. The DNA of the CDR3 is TGTGCCAGCTCCGGGACAGGGGTAAATCCCTACGAGCAGTACTTC.

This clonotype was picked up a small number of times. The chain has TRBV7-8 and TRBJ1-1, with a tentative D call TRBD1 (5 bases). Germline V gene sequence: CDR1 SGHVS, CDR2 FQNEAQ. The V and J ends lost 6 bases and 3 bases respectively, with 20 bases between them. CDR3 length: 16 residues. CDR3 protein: CASREQPGRGDTEAFF. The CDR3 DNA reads TGTGCCAGCAGAGAACAGCCAGGGCGGGGGGACACTGAAGCTTTCTTT.

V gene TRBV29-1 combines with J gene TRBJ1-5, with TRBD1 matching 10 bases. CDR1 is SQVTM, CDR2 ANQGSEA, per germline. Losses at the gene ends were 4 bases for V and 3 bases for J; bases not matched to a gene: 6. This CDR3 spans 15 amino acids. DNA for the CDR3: TGCAGCGTTGCTGGGGACAGGGGATCCAATCAGCCCCAGCATTTT. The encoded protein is CSVAGDRGSNQPQHF.

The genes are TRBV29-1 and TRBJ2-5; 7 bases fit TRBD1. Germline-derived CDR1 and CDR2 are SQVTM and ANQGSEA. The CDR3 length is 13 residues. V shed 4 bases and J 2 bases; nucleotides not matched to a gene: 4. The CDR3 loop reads CSVGNRGQETQYF. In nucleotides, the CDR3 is TGCAGCGTTGGGAACAGGGGACAAGAGACCCAGTACTTC.

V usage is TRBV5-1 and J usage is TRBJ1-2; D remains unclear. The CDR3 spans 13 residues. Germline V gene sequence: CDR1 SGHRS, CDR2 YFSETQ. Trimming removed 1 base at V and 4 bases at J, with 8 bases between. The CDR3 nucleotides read TGCGCCAGCAGCTTGTCGCCACCCTATGGCTACACCTTC. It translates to CASSLSPPYGYTF.

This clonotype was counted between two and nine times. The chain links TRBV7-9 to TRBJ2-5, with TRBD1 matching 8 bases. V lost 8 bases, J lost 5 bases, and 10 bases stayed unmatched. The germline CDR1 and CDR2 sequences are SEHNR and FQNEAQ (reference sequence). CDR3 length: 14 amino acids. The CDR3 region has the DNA TGTGCCAGCCAGACCCAGGGGGCTGGGGAGACCCAGTACTTC. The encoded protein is CASQTQGAGETQYF.

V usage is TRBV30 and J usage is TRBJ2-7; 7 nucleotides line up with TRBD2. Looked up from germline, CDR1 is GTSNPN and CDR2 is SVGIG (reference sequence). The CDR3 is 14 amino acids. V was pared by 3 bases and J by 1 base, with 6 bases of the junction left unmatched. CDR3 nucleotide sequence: TGTGCCTGGAGCGGGGGGACCCATTCCTACGAGCAGTACTTC. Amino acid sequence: CAWSGGTHSYEQYF.

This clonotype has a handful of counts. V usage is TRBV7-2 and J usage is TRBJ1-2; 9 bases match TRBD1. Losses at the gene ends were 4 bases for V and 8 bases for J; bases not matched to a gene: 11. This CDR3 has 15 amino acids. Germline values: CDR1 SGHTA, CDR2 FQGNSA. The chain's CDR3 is CASSYQGQGSGGYTF. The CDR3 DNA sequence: TGTGCCAGCAGCTACCAGGGACAGGGAAGTGGGGGCTACACCTTC. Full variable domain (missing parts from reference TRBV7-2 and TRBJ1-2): GAGVSQSPSNKVTEKGKDVELRCDPISGHTALYWYRQSLGQGLEFLIYFQGNSAPDKSGLPSDRFSAERTGGSVSTLTIQRTQQEDSAVYLCASSYQGQGSGGYTFGSGTRLTVV.

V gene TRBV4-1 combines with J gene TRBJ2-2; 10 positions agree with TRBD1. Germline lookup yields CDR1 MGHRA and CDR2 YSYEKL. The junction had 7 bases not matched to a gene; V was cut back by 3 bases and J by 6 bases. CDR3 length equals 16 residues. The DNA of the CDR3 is TGCGCCAGCAGCCAGACCGGGACAGGGGCGCCCGGGGAGCTGTTTTTT. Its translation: CASSQTGTGAPGELFF.

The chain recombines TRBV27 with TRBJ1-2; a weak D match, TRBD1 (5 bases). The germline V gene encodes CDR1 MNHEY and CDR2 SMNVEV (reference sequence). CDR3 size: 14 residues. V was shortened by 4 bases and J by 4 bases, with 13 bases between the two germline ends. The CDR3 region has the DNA TGTGCCAGCAGTTATCGAGCAGGGCCCTATGGCTACACCTTC. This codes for CASSYRAGPYGYTF.

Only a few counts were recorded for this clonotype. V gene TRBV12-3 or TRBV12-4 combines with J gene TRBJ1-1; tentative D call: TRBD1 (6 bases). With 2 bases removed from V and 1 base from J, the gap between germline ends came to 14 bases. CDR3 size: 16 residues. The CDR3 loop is CASSLRQGPWNTEAFF. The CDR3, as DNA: TGTGCCAGCAGTTTAAGGCAGGGGCCGTGGAACACTGAAGCTTTCTTT.

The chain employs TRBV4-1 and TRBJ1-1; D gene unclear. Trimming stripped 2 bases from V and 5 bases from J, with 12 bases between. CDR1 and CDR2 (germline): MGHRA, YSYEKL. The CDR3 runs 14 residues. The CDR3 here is CASSQKGYGTEAFF. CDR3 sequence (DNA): TGCGCCAGCAGCCAAAAAGGTTACGGGACTGAAGCTTTCTTT.

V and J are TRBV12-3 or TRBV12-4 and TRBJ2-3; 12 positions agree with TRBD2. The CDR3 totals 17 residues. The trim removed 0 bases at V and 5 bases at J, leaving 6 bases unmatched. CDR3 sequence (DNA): TGTGCCAGCAGTTTAGCCGATACACTAGCGGGGGGAGATACGCAGTATTTT. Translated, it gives CASSLADTLAGGDTQYF.